Following are 20 T cell receptor beta chains from one sample sequenced in a study of identical twins. TCRdb processed the 5' RACE reads anew with MiXCR; each CDR3 protein has one entry. This sample has around 470,000 distinct CDR3 sequences, with over 12% found just once. Another study also made use of these data, one on yellow fever vaccine responses in identical twins.

The sequenced sample was CD4+ T cells sorted from blood. All receptors come from a young woman in good health.

This clonotype has more than one count but fewer than ten. The genes are TRBV12-3 or TRBV12-4 and TRBJ1-1; maybe TRBD1 (5 bases). Trimming stripped 5 bases from V and 5 bases from J, with 18 bases between. This CDR3 region has 15 residues. CDR3 sequence (DNA): TGTGCCAGCAGTCCCGCCCCGGGGCTGGGTACTGAAGCTTTCTTT. Protein product: CASSPAPGLGTEAFF.

This clonotype was picked up a small number of times. The CDR3 here is CAWGGALTKNIQYF. The CDR3 nucleotides read TGTGCCTGGGGAGGGGCCCTTACCAAAAACATTCAGTACTTC. This sequence joins TRBV30 and TRBJ2-4; D may be TRBD2 (6 bases). CDR3 length: 14 residues. Looked up from germline, CDR1 is GTSNPN and CDR2 is SVGIG (reference sequence). Trimming cost V 5 bases and J 2 bases, with 13 bases left between them.

This clonotype occurred a few times. The genes are TRBV4-3 and TRBJ2-7, with TRBD2 identical over 8 bases. The germline CDR1 and CDR2 sequences are LGHNA and YSLEER. With V trimmed by 1 base and J by 3 bases, 8 bases remained unmatched. This CDR3 spans 16 amino acids. This chain's CDR3 is CASSQGAGERGYEQYF. The DNA of the CDR3 is TGCGCCAGCAGCCAAGGAGCGGGAGAAAGGGGCTACGAGCAGTACTTC.

At least ten counts were recorded for this clonotype. The chain has TRBV27 and TRBJ2-5, with D perhaps matching TRBD1 (6 bases). The V gene lost 6 bases and the J gene lost 2 bases, with 16 bases spanning the gap. The length of the CDR3 is 15 residues. Germline CDR1 reads MNHEY; CDR2 reads SMNVEV (reference sequence). The CDR3 DNA is TGTGCCAGCAGCCCCGGGACACGGGGACAAGAGACCCAGTACTTC. As protein: CASSPGTRGQETQYF.

This clonotype was seen many times. The chain has TRBV29-1 and TRBJ2-7, with 10 nucleotides matching TRBD2. Germline V gives CDR1 SQVTM, CDR2 ANQGSEA. The CDR3 consists of 16 residues. V shed 0 bases, J shed 2 bases, and the junction held 7 bases outside the gene matches. CDR3 loop: CSVEERAGGPPYEQYF. CDR3 in DNA: TGCAGCGTTGAAGAGCGAGCGGGAGGGCCGCCCTACGAGCAGTACTTC.

The gene calls are TRBV18 and TRBJ2-7; a weak D match, TRBD2 (6 bases). V dropped 0 bases and J dropped 4 bases, with 16 bases sitting between them. This CDR3 contains 16 residues. The germline CDR1 and CDR2 sequences are KGHSH and LQKENI. This chain's CDR3 is CASSPPGGAGPYEQYF. The CDR3 DNA reads as TGTGCCAGCTCACCACCGGGCGGGGCGGGCCCGTACGAGCAGTACTTC.

The V call is TRBV12-3 or TRBV12-4, the J call TRBJ1-1; D perhaps matches TRBD1 (6 bases). The germline V and J ends were trimmed by 6 bases and 10 bases, with 15 bases remaining between them. The CDR3 consists of 12 residues. The CDR3: CASSTKGVIAFF. CDR3 coding DNA: TGTGCCAGCAGCACGAAGGGGGTTATAGCTTTCTTT.

The genes are TRBV2 and TRBJ2-2; D may be TRBD1 (5 bases). Germline assignment: CDR1 SNHLY and CDR2 FYNNEI. The CDR3 is 14 residues long. V lost 4 bases, J lost 7 bases, and 13 bases lay in between. CDR3 bases: TGTGCCAGCAGTGGGGGCTACTGGATCGGGGAGCTGTTTTTT. This codes for CASSGGYWIGELFF.

A few counts support this clonotype. This rearrangement joins TRBV7-9 to TRBJ2-1; D gene unclear. V lost 0 bases to trimming and J lost 1 base, with 13 bases between them. Germline assignment: CDR1 SEHNR and CDR2 FQNEAQ (reference sequence). The CDR3 contains 17 residues. The CDR3 reads CASSLAAQVGSYNEQFF. For the CDR3, the DNA is TGTGCCAGCAGCTTAGCGGCTCAAGTGGGATCCTACAATGAGCAGTTCTTC.

This clonotype was detected many times. The V gene is TRBV29-1, the J gene TRBJ2-1; D is uncertain. The CDR3 runs 15 residues. The germline V and J ends were trimmed by 2 bases and 0 bases, with 11 bases remaining between them. The germline V gene has CDR1 SQVTM and CDR2 ANQGSEA. DNA of the CDR3: TGCAGCGTTGAATTTCTGTGGGGCTCCTACAATGAGCAGTTCTTC. Encoded protein: CSVEFLWGSYNEQFF.

The sample holds a few counts of this clonotype. V gene TRBV7-9 combines with J gene TRBJ1-6; a weak D match, TRBD1 (6 bases). Germline V gene data show CDR1 as SEHNR and CDR2 as FQNEAQ (reference sequence). CDR3 length equals 14 residues. V gave up 5 bases and J gave up 6 bases, with 11 bases separating them. The CDR3, as DNA: TGTGCCAGCAGCACTGGACAGCCTAATTCACCCCTCCACTTT. It specifies CASSTGQPNSPLHF. The full variable domain, rest sourced from reference TRBV7-9 and TRBJ1-6, is DTGVSQNPRHKITKRGQNVTFRCDPISEHNRLYWYRQTLGQGPEFLTYFQNEAQLEKSRLLSDRFSAERPKGSFSTLEIQRTEQGDSAMYLCASSTGQPNSPLHFGNGTRLTVT.

This clonotype was counted only a few times. This chain joins TRBV7-2 and TRBJ1-2, with 8 bases matching TRBD1. Germline CDR1 reads SGHTA; CDR2 reads FQGNSA. J was trimmed by 8 bases and V by 5 bases; bases with no gene match: 13. The CDR3 consists of 15 residues. CDR3 in amino acids: CASSPRWTGSEGYTF. In DNA form, the CDR3 reads TGTGCCAGCAGCCCCCGCTGGACAGGGTCTGAGGGCTACACCTTC.

This clonotype was observed a handful of times. The rearrangement uses TRBV29-1 and TRBJ2-3, with D tentatively TRBD2 (5 bases). The germline CDR1 and CDR2 sequences are SQVTM and ANQGSEA. Trimming pared 0 bases from V and 8 bases from J, leaving 15 bases between. The CDR3 runs 14 residues. Here the CDR3 DNA reads TGCAGCGTTGAAGAACTAGTAGGGCCGGCTACGCAGTATTTT. The encoded protein is CSVEELVGPATQYF.

This clonotype showed up just a few times. This chain uses TRBV10-3 with TRBJ2-5; TRBD1 agrees at 10 bases. This CDR3 region has 15 residues. CDR1 and CDR2 from the germline V gene are ENHRY and SYGVKD. The J segment lost 3 bases and the V segment lost 2 bases, leaving 3 bases of the junction unmatched. The CDR3 DNA sequence: TGTGCCATCAGTGAGGGACAGGGGGTGGAAGAGACCCAGTACTTC. This encodes CAISEGQGVEETQYF.

This clonotype was counted a few times. The chain joins TRBV7-2 to TRBJ2-7, with 9 bases that match TRBD1. With V trimmed by 0 bases and J by 3 bases, 3 bases remained unmatched. This CDR3 comprises 15 residues. The germline V gene has CDR1 SGHTA and CDR2 FQGNSA. CDR3 DNA: TGTGCCAGCAGCTTAGCGGGACAGGGAGTCTACGAGCAGTACTTC. It is translated as CASSLAGQGVYEQYF.

This clonotype is a singleton in its sample. This chain links TRBV10-1 with TRBJ2-6, with D unresolved. The V and J ends lost 2 bases and 1 base respectively, with 6 bases between them. Germline CDR1 reads WNHNN; CDR2 reads SYGVQD (reference sequence). The length of the CDR3 is 15 residues. The CDR3: CASSEGESGANVLTF. CDR3 nucleotides: TGCGCCAGCAGTGAGGGGGAATCTGGGGCCAACGTCCTGACTTTC.

CDR3 sequence: CAISGTANTEAFF. The CDR3 nucleotides read TGTGCCATCAGTGGGACAGCCAACACTGAAGCTTTCTTT. This rearrangement joins TRBV10-3 to TRBJ1-1, with D possibly TRBD1 on 6 matching bases. The germline gives CDR1 ENHRY, CDR2 SYGVKD. This CDR3 region has 13 residues. The V gene lost 4 bases and the J gene lost 2 bases, with 8 bases spanning the gap.

In this sample, this clonotype turned up a few times. The genes are TRBV2 and TRBJ2-7; no reliable D call. The V and J ends lost 8 bases and 0 bases respectively, with 8 bases between them. This CDR3 spans 12 amino acids. Germline CDR1 and CDR2: SNHLY and FYNNEI. CDR3 sequence: CASFYSSYEQYF. CDR3 nucleotide sequence: TGTGCCAGCTTTTACAGCTCCTACGAGCAGTACTTC. Full variable domain (missing parts from reference TRBV2 and TRBJ2-7): EPEVTQTPSHQVTQMGQEVILRCVPISNHLYFYWYRQILGQKVEFLVSFYNNEISEKSEIFDDQFSVERPDGSNFTLKIRSTKLEDSAMYFCASFYSSYEQYFGPGTRLTVT.

The chain couples TRBV20-1 to TRBJ1-2; TRBD1 agrees at 7 bases. The CDR3 length is 12 residues. Germline loops: CDR1 DFQATT, CDR2 SNEGSKA (reference sequence). The trim removed 5 bases at V and 8 bases at J, leaving 8 bases unmatched. The CDR3 DNA follows: TGCAGTGCTCCCCTCACAGGGGACGGCTACACCTTC. Its protein product is CSAPLTGDGYTF.

The chain recombines TRBV24-1 with TRBJ2-7, with 11 positions matching TRBD1. V was pared by 3 bases and J by 4 bases, with 4 bases of the junction left unmatched. CDR3 size: 15 residues. In germline, CDR1 is KGHDR, CDR2 SFDVKD. The CDR3 DNA reads as TGTGCCACCAGTGATAAATGGGACAGGGGGTACGAGCAGTACTTC. Residues: CATSDKWDRGYEQYF.